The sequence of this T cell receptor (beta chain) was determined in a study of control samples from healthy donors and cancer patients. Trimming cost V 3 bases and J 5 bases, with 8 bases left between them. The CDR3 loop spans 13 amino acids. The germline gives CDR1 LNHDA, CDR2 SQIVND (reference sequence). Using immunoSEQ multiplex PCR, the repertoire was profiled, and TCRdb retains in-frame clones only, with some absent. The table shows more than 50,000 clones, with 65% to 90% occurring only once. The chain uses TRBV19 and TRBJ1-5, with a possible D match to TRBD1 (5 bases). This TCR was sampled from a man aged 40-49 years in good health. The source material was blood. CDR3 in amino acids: CASSMTGDQPQHF. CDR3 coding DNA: TGTGCCAGTAGTATGACGGGGGATCAGCCCCAGCATTTT.